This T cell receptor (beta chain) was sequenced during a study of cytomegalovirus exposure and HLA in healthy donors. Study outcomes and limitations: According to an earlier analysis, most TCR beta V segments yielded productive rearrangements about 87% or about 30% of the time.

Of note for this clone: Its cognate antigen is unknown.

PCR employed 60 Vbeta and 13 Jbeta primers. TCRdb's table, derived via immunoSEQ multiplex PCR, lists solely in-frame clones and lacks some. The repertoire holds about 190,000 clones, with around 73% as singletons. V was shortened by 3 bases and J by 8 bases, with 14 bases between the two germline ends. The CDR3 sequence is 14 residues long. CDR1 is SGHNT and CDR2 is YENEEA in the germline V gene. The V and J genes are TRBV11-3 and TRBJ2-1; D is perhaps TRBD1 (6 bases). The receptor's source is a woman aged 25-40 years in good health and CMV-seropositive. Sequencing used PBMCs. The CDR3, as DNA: TGTGCCAGCAGCTTCGAGACAGGAAGGGATGAGCAGTTCTTC. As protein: CASSFETGRDEQFF. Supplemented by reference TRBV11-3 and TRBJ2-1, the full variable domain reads EAGVVQSPRYKIIEKKQPVAFWCNPISGHNTLYWYLQNLGQGPELLIRYENEEAVDDSQLPKDRFSAERLKGVDSTLKIQPAELGDSAVYLCASSFETGRDEQFFGPGTRLTVL.